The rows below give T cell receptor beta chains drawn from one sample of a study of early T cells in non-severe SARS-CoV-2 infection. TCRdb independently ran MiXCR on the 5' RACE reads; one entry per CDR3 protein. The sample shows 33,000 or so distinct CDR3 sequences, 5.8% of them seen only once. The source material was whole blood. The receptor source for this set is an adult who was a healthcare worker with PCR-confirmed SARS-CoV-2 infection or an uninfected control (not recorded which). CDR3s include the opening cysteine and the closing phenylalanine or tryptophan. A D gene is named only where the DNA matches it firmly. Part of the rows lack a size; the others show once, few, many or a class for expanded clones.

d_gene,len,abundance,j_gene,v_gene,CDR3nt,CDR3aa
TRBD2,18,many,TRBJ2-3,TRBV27,TGTGCCAGCAGTTTAGGGTACGTGGCGGGGGTCCACACAGATACGCAGTATTTT,CASSLGYVAGVHTDTQYF
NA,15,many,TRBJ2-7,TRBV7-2,TGTGCCAGCAGCTTAGGAGGGGCTCCTTTCTACGAGCAGTACTTC,CASSLGGAPFYEQYF
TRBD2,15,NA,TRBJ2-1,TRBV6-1,TGTGCCAGCAGTGTACTAGCGGGAGGAACGAATGAGCAGTTCTTC,CASSVLAGGTNEQFF
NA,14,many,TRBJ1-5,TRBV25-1,TGTGCCACCTCTTACGGGGACAGCAATCAGCCCCAGCATTTT,CATSYGDSNQPQHF
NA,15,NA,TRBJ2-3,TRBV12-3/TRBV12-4,TGTGCCAGCAGTTTAGAAGCCAGCCACACAGATACGCAGTATTTT,CASSLEASHTDTQYF
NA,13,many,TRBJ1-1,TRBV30,TGTGCCTGGAGTGTAATGATGAACACTGAAGCTTTCTTT,CAWSVMMNTEAFF
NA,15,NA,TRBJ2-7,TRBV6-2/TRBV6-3,TGTGCCAGCAGTTACTCGGGCCGGGTATCCTACGAGCAGTACTTC,CASSYSGRVSYEQYF
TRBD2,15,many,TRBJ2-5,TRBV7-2,TGTGCCAGCAGCTTAGCGGGACTAGCGCAAGAGACCCAGTACTTC,CASSLAGLAQETQYF
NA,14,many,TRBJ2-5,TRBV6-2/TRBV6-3,TGTGCCAGCAACCGGGGACAGCGGGGAGCAATCCAGTACTTC,CASNRGQRGAIQYF
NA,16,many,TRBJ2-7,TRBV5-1,TGCGCCAGCAGCTCGCCGGGGGAGCGGGCAATCTACGAGCAGTACTTC,CASSSPGERAIYEQYF
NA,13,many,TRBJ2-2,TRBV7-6,TGTGCCAGCAGCTCCGCGAACACCGGGGAGCTGTTTTTT,CASSSANTGELFF
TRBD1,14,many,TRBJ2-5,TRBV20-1,TGCAGTGCTGGTTCTTGGGACAGTCAAGAGACCCAGTACTTC,CSAGSWDSQETQYF
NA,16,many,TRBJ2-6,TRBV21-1,TGTGCCAGCGCGACAGGGGAGAGCTCTGGGGCCAACGTCCTGACTTTC,CASATGESSGANVLTF
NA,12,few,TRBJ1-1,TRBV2,TGTGCCAGCAGTGAAGCTTACACTGAAGCTTTCTTT,CASSEAYTEAFF
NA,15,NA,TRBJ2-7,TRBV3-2,TGTGCCAGCAGCCAAGATTTAGGTCGGGATAACGAGCAGTACTTC,CASSQDLGRDNEQYF
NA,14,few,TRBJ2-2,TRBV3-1,TGTGCCAGCACGAGGGGGGGTTACACCGGGGAGCTGTTTTTT,CASTRGGYTGELFF
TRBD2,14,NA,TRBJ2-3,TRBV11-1,TGTGCCAGTGGGACTAGCGGGGACACAGATACGCAGTATTTT,CASGTSGDTDTQYF
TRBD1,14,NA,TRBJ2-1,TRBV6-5,TGTGCCAGCAGTTACGAGTTCCAGGGGGATGAGCAGTTCTTC,CASSYEFQGDEQFF
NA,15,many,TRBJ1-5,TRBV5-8,TGTGCCAGCAGCTTGGTGACAGTCGGAAATCAGCCCCAGCATTTT,CASSLVTVGNQPQHF
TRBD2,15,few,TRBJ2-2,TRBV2,TGTGCCAGCACCGAGACTAGCGGCCAGACCGGGGAGCTGTTTTTT,CASTETSGQTGELFF
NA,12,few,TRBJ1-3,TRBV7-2,TGTGCCAGCAGCTTACTTGGAAACACCATATATTTT,CASSLLGNTIYF
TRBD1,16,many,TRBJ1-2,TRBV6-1,TGTGCCAGCAGGACTGATACCGGGACAGGGGTCTATGGCTACACCTTC,CASRTDTGTGVYGYTF
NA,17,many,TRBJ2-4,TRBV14,TGTGCCAGCAGCCAGGACGGGACCCGACGTGACAAAAACATTCAGTACTTC,CASSQDGTRRDKNIQYF
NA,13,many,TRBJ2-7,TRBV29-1,TGCAGCGTTGAAGGGGTCGGGCCGGGAGAGCAGTACTTC,CSVEGVGPGEQYF
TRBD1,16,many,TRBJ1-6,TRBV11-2,TGTGCCAGCAGCCCAATGAGGACAGGGTGGAATTCACCCCTCCACTTT,CASSPMRTGWNSPLHF
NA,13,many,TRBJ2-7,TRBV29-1,TGCAGCGTTGAAGCTGGGATGGGAGGCGAGCAGTACTTC,CSVEAGMGGEQYF
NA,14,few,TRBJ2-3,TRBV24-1,TGTGCCACCAGTGATGCCCTTCTGGGGGCCCTTCAGTATTTT,CATSDALLGALQYF
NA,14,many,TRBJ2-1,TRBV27,TGTGCCAGCAGTTTATGGCAGGGAGGCAATGAGCAGTTCTTC,CASSLWQGGNEQFF
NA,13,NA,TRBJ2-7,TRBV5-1,TGCGCCAGCCGGGCGTCCACGAACTACGAGCAGTACTTC,CASRASTNYEQYF
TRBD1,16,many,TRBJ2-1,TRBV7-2,TGTGCCAGCACCATTCCCGGACAGGGACCCGCGGATGAGCAGTTCTTC,CASTIPGQGPADEQFF
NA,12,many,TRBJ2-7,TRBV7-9,TGTGCCAGCAGCTCCGACGACTACGAGCAGTACTTC,CASSSDDYEQYF
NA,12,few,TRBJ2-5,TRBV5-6,TGTGCCAGCAGCTCGAGCCAAGAGACCCAGTACTTC,CASSSSQETQYF
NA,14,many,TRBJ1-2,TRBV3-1,TGTGCCAGCAGCCAAGAAAGGCGCGGATATGGCTACACCTTC,CASSQERRGYGYTF
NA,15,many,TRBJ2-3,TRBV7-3,TGTGCCAGCAGTCAAGCTGGGGGGCTTACAGATACGCAGTATTTT,CASSQAGGLTDTQYF
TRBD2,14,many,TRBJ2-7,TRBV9,TGTGCCAGCAGCGAGGGACTAGTAACCTACGAGCAGTACTTC,CASSEGLVTYEQYF
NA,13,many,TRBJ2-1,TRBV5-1,TGCGCCAGCAGCTTGGAGGCCGCAGAGGAGCAGTTCTTC,CASSLEAAEEQFF
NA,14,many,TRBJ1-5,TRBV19,TGTGCCAGCCAAAGGGGAGTTGGCAATCAGCCCCAGCATTTT,CASQRGVGNQPQHF
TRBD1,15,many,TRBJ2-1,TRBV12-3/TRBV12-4,TGTGCCAGCAGTAACGGACAGGGGGCCTACAATGAGCAGTTCTTC,CASSNGQGAYNEQFF
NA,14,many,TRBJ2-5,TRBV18,TGTGCCAGCTCACCATCCTACCAAAAAGAGACCCAGTACTTC,CASSPSYQKETQYF
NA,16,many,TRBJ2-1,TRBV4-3,TGCGCCAGCAGCCTGGCTACACAGGGCGGCCACAATGAGCAGTTCTTC,CASSLATQGGHNEQFF
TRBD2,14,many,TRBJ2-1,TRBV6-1,TGTGCTATCGAAGGGGCTAGCGGCGGGAATGAGCAGTTCTTC,CAIEGASGGNEQFF
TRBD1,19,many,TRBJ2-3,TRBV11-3,TGTGCCAGCAGCGTGAGTTCAACGCTGCCGGGACAGGTCAGAGATACGCAGTATTTT,CASSVSSTLPGQVRDTQYF
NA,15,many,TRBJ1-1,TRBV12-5,TGTGCTAGTGGTTTGGGGACAGCCATGAACACTGAAGCTTTCTTT,CASGLGTAMNTEAFF
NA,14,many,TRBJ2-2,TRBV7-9,TGTGCCAGCAGCTTTGAGTTTAACACCGGGGAGCTGTTTTTT,CASSFEFNTGELFF
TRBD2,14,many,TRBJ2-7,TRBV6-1,TGTGCCAGCAGTAGGGGACTAGCGGCCTACGAGCAGTACTTC,CASSRGLAAYEQYF
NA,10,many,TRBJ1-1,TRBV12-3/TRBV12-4,TGTGCCAGCAGTCGAACTGAAGCTTTCTTT,CASSRTEAFF